This is a list of T cell receptor beta chains from one sample in a study of CD8 T cells in ankylosing spondylitis. TCRdb ran MiXCR on the 5' RACE reads and lists one entry per CDR3 protein. The top ten hold over 7% of the sample, which has 150,000 to 200,000 distinct CDR3 sequences, approximately 20% seen once. The specimen sequenced was blood, either unsorted or a sorted T cell fraction (not recorded which). The receptors shown here come from a male donor with ankylosing spondylitis or in good health (not recorded which). Each CDR3 is given with its conserved first and last residue. A D gene is named only where the DNA matches it firmly. Clone size, where shown, is once, few, many, or a class for clones that have expanded.

d_call,v_call,j_call,clone_size,cdr3_nt,cdr3_aa
.,TRBV20-1,TRBJ2-3,.,TGCAGTGCTAGAAATCCGGAGGGGGGAGATACGCAGTATTTT,CSARNPEGGDTQYF
TRBD2,TRBV20-1,TRBJ2-5,few,TGCATCCCCAGGGGGACTAGCGGGAGTCAGGAGACCCAGTACTTC,CIPRGTSGSQETQYF
.,TRBV2,TRBJ2-4,.,TGTGCCAGCAGCCCCGGGCTCGGGGACATTCAGTACTTC,CASSPGLGDIQYF
.,TRBV5-1,TRBJ2-7,many,TGCGCCAGCAGCTTGCAGGCAGGGATGAACGAGCAGTACTTC,CASSLQAGMNEQYF
.,TRBV29-1,TRBJ1-4,many,TGCAGCGTTGAAGATCCATTAGGTCCTAATGAAAAACTGTTTTTT,CSVEDPLGPNEKLFF
.,TRBV24-1,TRBJ2-7,many,TGTGCCCGCCTTGGGGCAGCAAATTTATCCTACGAGCAGTACTTC,CARLGAANLSYEQYF
TRBD1,TRBV2,TRBJ1-4,.,TGTGCCGGCAGGGGGCGCGATGAAAAACTGTTTTTT,CAGRGRDEKLFF
TRBD2,TRBV12-3/TRBV12-4,TRBJ2-1,many,TGTGCCAGCAGTCCACGGGGACTAGAGGGTCACAATGAGCAGTTCTTC,CASSPRGLEGHNEQFF
TRBD2,TRBV5-4,TRBJ2-2,few,TGTGCCAGCAGCGCGGAACCGGGAGGGCGCGGGGAGCTGTTTTTT,CASSAEPGGRGELFF
.,TRBV14,TRBJ1-1,many,TGTGCCAGCGAAAAGGGTTGGGGCACTGAAGCTTTCTTT,CASEKGWGTEAFF
.,TRBV24-1,TRBJ2-5,few,TGTGCCACCAGTGGGAGCAGTCCCGAGACCCAGTACTTC,CATSGSSPETQYF
.,TRBV20-1,TRBJ1-4,few,TGCAGTGCTAGCCGACAGGCGGGTGAAAAACTGTTTTTT,CSASRQAGEKLFF
TRBD2,TRBV11-3,TRBJ2-2,.,TGTGCCAGCAGCCCAGGGAGGGGTTACACCGGGGAGCTGTTTTTT,CASSPGRGYTGELFF
.,TRBV5-1,TRBJ1-1,few,TGCGCCAGCAGCTTGGATGGGACGGTGAACACTGAAGCTTTCTTT,CASSLDGTVNTEAFF
.,TRBV27,TRBJ2-4,many,TGTGCCAGCAGTACCCATCGAGGGAAGGCGGTACTAGCCAAAAACATTCAGTACTTC,CASSTHRGKAVLAKNIQYF
TRBD1,TRBV28,TRBJ2-7,many,TGTGCCAGCAGTGCCGTAAGGACAGGGTCGAACTACGAGCAGTACTTC,CASSAVRTGSNYEQYF
.,TRBV5-1,TRBJ1-1,many,TGCGCCAGCAGCTTGGTAGGCAGTGAGGAAAAAGCTTTCTTT,CASSLVGSEEKAFF
TRBD2,TRBV20-1,TRBJ2-3,many,TGCAGTGCTAGAGATTCGACTAGCGGAATGGCAGATACGCAGTATTTT,CSARDSTSGMADTQYF
.,TRBV20-1,TRBJ1-2,.,TGCAGTGCTAAGTTAGGACAGAATGGCTACACCTTC,CSAKLGQNGYTF
.,TRBV12-3/TRBV12-4,TRBJ2-7,many,TGTGCCAGTCGGAGGGAGTCCTACGAGCAGTACTTC,CASRRESYEQYF
TRBD2,TRBV5-1,TRBJ2-5,.,TGCGCCAGCAGGAGTTCCCCCCCAGCGGGACCCCAAGAGACCCAGTACTTC,CASRSSPPAGPQETQYF
TRBD1,TRBV15,TRBJ1-1,.,TGTGCCACCAGCAAAAGGACAGGGACTGAAGCTTTCTTT,CATSKRTGTEAFF
.,TRBV20-1,TRBJ1-1,many,TGCAGTGCTAGAGATTTGGGGTATGGAGGAGAGACTGAAGCTTTCTTT,CSARDLGYGGETEAFF
.,TRBV23-1,TRBJ2-4,few,TGCGCCAGCAGAGCCAGAGGGATTCATTCTAGAGTCAAAAACATTCAGTACTTC,CASRARGIHSRVKNIQYF
.,TRBV10-3,TRBJ1-1,many,TGTGCCATCATCCCCGGGGCGGGGGGCACTGAAGCTTTCTTT,CAIIPGAGGTEAFF
.,TRBV30,TRBJ2-2,.,TGTGCCTGGTTGCTGCGGGGTCTCACCGGGGAGCTGTTTTTT,CAWLLRGLTGELFF
TRBD1,TRBV7-9,TRBJ1-1,.,TGTGCCAGCAGCGTTACAGACAGGGCGGGCACTGAAGCTTTCTTT,CASSVTDRAGTEAFF
.,TRBV5-5,TRBJ2-3,many,TGTGCCAGCAGCTTGGGGGAAGATACGCAGTATTTT,CASSLGEDTQYF
TRBD1,TRBV5-1,TRBJ2-1,many,TGCGCCAGCAGCCTAGGAAAGGGGGCGAACAATGAGCAGTTCTTC,CASSLGKGANNEQFF
.,TRBV5-1,TRBJ2-5,many,TGCGCCAGCAGCCAACAAGAGACCCAGTACTTC,CASSQQETQYF
.,TRBV29-1,TRBJ1-1,many,TGCAGCGTGGCCAGGGGCAACACTGAAGCTTTCTTT,CSVARGNTEAFF
.,TRBV6-6,TRBJ1-4,.,TGTGCCAGCCGGGCGGGAAATGAAAAACTGTTTTTT,CASRAGNEKLFF
.,TRBV11-2,TRBJ1-4,few,TGTGCCAGCAGCTTATGGGGATTGGGCGAAAAACTGTTTTTT,CASSLWGLGEKLFF
TRBD2,TRBV3-1,TRBJ2-3,.,TGTGCCAGCAGCCAAGACGCGGGAGGCCTGCGAGATACGCAGTATTTT,CASSQDAGGLRDTQYF
.,TRBV5-1,TRBJ2-3,.,TGCGCCAGCAGCTTGGGGTTGTGGACAGATACGCAGTATTTT,CASSLGLWTDTQYF
.,TRBV24-1,TRBJ2-1,few,TGTGCCACCAGTGATCCAGATAGCTGGTCAGAGCAGTTCTTC,CATSDPDSWSEQFF
TRBD2,TRBV20-1,TRBJ2-3,many,TGCAGTGCTAGAGTACCCGAGGGAGGGTACACAGATACGCAGTATTTT,CSARVPEGGYTDTQYF
.,TRBV5-1,TRBJ1-4,few,TGCGCCAGCAGCACCAGGACACTTGCAACTAATGAAAAACTGTTTTTT,CASSTRTLATNEKLFF
.,TRBV20-1,TRBJ1-1,.,TGCAGTGCTAGAATAACTGGTCCTAACACTGAAGCTTTCTTT,CSARITGPNTEAFF
.,TRBV20-1,TRBJ2-7,few,TGCAGTGCGACGGGGCAGGGGACTACGAGAACACCCGCCTCGCAGTACTTC,CSATGQGTTRTPASQYF